This T cell receptor beta chain was observed in a study of blood T cell repertoires in COVID-19. Assay: immunoSEQ multiplex PCR; the TCRdb copy retains only in-frame clones and omits some. The sample has about 69,000 clones, roughly 89% seen once. This CDR3 has 14 residues. Trimming left V 1 base short and J 4 bases short, with 10 bases between. Germline CDR1 SGHNT, CDR2 YENEEA. Sequencing input: peripheral blood. This TCR was sampled from a man aged 45 to 65 with acute or convalescent COVID-19. The V call is TRBV11-3, the J call TRBJ1-1, with a possible D match to TRBD1 (5 bases). CDR3 in DNA: TGTGCCAGCAGCTTAGTAGGGGCTAGCACTGAAGCTTTCTTT. Its translation is CASSLVGASTEAFF.